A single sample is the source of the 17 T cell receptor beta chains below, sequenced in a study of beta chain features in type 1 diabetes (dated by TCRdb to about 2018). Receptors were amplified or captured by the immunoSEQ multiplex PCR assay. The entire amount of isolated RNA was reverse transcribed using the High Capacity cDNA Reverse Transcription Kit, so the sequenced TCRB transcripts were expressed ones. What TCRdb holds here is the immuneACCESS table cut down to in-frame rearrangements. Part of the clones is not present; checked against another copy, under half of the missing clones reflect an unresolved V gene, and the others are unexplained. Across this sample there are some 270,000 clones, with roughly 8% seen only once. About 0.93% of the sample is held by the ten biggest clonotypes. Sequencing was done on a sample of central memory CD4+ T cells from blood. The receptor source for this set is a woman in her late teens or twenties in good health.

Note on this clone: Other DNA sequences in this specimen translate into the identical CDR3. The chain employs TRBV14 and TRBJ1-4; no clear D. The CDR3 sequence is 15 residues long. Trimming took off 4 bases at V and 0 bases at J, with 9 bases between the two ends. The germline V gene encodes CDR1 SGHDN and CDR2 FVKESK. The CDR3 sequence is CASSLTGATNEKLFF. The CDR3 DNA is TGTGCCAGCAGCCTAACGGGCGCAACTAATGAAAAACTGTTTTTT. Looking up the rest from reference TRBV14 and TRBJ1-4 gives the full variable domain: EAGVTQFPSHSVIEKGQTVTLRCDPISGHDNLYWYRRVMGKEIKFLLHFVKESKQDESGMPNNRFLAERTGGTYSTLKVQPAELEDSGVYFCASSLTGATNEKLFFGSGTQLSVL.

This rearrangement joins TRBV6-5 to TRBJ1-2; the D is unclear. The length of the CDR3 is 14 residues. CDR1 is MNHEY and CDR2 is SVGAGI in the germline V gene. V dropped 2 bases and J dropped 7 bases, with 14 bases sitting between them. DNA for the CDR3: TGTGCCAGCAGTTACGGGGTTTGGTCGGGTGGCTACACCTTC. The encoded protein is CASSYGVWSGGYTF.

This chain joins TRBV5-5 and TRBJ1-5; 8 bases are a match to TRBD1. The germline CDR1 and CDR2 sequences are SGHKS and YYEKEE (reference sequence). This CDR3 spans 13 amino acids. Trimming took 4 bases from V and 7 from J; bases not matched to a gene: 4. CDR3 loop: CASSVDRGQPQHF. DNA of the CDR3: TGTGCCAGCAGCGTCGACAGGGGACAGCCCCAGCATTTT. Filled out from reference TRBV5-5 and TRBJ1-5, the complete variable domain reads DAGVTQSPTHLIKTRGQQVTLRCSPISGHKSVSWYQQVLGQGPQFIFQYYEKEERGRGNFPDRFSARQFPNYSSELNVNALLLGDSALYLCASSVDRGQPQHFGDGTRLSIL.

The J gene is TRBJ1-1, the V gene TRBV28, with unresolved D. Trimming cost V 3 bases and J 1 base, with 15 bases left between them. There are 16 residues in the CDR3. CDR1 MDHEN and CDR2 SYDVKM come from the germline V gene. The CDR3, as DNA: TGTGCCAGCAGTTTCCTGGATCCCCAAGCGAACACTGAAGCTTTCTTT. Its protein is CASSFLDPQANTEAFF.

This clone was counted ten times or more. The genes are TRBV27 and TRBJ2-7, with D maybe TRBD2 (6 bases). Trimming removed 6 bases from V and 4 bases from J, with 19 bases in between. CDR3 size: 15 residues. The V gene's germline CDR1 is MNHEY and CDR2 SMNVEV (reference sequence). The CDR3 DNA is TGTGCCAGCAGGGCCGGAGCTGGGGGGTATTACGAGCAGTACTTC. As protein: CASRAGAGGYYEQYF.

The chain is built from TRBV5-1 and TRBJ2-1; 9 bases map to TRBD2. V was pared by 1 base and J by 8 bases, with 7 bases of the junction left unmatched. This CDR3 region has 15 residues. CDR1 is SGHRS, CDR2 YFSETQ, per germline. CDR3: CASSLYLAGRDEQFF. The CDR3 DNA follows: TGCGCCAGCAGCTTGTATCTAGCGGGGAGGGATGAGCAGTTCTTC.

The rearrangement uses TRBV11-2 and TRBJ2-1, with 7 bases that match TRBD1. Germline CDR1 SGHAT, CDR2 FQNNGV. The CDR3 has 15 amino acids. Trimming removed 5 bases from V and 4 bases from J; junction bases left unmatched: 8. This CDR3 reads CASSARDRAYNEQFF. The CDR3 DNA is TGTGCCAGCAGCGCCCGGGACAGAGCTTACAATGAGCAGTTCTTC.

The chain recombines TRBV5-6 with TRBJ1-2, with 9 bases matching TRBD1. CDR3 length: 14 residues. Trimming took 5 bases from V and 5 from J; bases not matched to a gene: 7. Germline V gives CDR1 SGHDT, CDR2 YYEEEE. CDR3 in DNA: TGTGCCAGCAGGGGACAGGGCGTAAGTTATGGCTACACCTTC. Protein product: CASRGQGVSYGYTF.

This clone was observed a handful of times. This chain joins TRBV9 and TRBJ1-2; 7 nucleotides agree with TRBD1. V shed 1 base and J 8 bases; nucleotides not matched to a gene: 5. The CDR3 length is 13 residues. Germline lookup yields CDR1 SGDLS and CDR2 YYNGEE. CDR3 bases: TGTGCCAGCAGCGTACGACAGGGCGGGGGCTACACCTTC. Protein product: CASSVRQGGGYTF.

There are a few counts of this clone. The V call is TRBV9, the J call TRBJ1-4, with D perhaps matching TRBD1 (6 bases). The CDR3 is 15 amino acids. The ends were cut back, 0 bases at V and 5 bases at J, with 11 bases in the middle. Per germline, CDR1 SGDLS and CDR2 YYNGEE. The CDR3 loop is CASSVDQGWNEKLFF. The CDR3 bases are TGTGCCAGCAGCGTAGATCAGGGGTGGAATGAAAAACTGTTTTTT.

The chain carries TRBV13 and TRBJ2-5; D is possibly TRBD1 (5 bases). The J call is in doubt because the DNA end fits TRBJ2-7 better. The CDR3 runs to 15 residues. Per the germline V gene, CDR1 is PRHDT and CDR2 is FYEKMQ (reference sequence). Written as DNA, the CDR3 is TGTGCCAGCAGCATACGGTACAGGTTCTCCTACGAGCAGTACTTC. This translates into CASSIRYRFSYEQYF.

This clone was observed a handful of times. Written as DNA, the CDR3 is TGTGCCAGCAGTTACTCGAGCGGCAGGGGAGGACAGGCTTTCTTT. This gives the protein CASSYSSGRGGQAFF. The V gene is TRBV6-5, the J gene TRBJ1-1, with D maybe TRBD1 (6 bases). Between the trimmed V and J ends, which lost 0 bases and 11 bases, there was a span of 19 bases. The length of the CDR3 is 15 residues. Germline CDR1 is MNHEY and CDR2 is SVGAGI.

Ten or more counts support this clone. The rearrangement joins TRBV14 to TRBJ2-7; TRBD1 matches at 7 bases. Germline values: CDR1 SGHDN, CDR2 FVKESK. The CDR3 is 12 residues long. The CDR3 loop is CASSLWDSPPTV. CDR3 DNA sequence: TGTGCCAGCAGCCTTTGGGACAGCCCACCAACCGTC.

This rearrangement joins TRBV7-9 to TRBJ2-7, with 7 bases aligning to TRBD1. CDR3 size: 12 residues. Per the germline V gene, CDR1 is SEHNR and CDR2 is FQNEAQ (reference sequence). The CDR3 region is CASSLGQGVVVV. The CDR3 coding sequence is TGTGCCAGCAGCTTAGGACAGGGTGTCGTCGTCGTC.

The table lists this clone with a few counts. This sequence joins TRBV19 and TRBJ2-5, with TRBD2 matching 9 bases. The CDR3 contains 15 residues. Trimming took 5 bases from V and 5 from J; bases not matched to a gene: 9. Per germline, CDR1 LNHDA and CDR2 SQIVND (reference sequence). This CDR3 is CASSRLAGNRETQYF. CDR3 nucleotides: TGTGCCAGTAGTCGTCTAGCGGGGAATAGGGAGACCCAGTACTTC.

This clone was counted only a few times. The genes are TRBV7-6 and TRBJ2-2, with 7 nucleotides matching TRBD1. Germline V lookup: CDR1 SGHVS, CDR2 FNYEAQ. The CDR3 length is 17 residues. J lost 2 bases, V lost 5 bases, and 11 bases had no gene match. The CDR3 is CASSPQPTGPNTGELFF. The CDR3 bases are TGTGCCAGCAGCCCACAACCGACAGGGCCTAACACCGGGGAGCTGTTTTTT.

CDR3 nucleotide sequence: TGTGCCAGCAGCCTGATTTCTGGGGCCAACGTCCTGACTTTC. This codes for CASSLISGANVLTF. The chain has TRBV7-8 and TRBJ2-6, with D unclear. Germline values: CDR1 SGHVS, CDR2 FQNEAQ. This CDR3 region has 14 residues. V dropped 5 bases and J dropped 1 base, with 6 bases sitting between them.